The 3 T cell receptor beta chains below were found in one sample sequenced in a study of blood T cell repertoires in COVID-19. Method: immunoSEQ multiplex PCR; TCRdb's copy keeps in-frame clones and lacks some. Of around 160,000 clones listed, about 90% were seen once; the top ten hold approximately 6.1%. The material sequenced was peripheral blood. Receptors were obtained from an elderly man with acute or convalescent COVID-19.

The rearrangement links TRBV5-1 to TRBJ1-1; 7 bases are a match to TRBD1. CDR3 size: 15 residues. With V trimmed by 1 base and J by 4 bases, 7 bases remained unmatched. CDR1 SGHRS and CDR2 YFSETQ come from the germline V gene. This chain's CDR3 is CASSLMAGGITEAFF. The CDR3, as DNA: TGCGCCAGCAGCTTGATGGCAGGGGGTATCACTGAAGCTTTCTTT.

The chain couples TRBV4-2 to TRBJ1-4; unclear D gene. The CDR3 runs to 15 residues. Trimming took 3 bases from V and 5 from J, leaving 13 bases between them. Germline loops: CDR1 LGHNA, CDR2 YNFKEQ. In nucleotides, the CDR3 is TGTGCCAGCAGCCAGCAAGAAGGGAGCAATGAAAAACTGTTTTTT. It translates to CASSQQEGSNEKLFF.

This clone was counted a single time. The rearrangement links TRBV6-5 to TRBJ1-2; D is uncertain. CDR3 length: 15 residues. Germline V CDR1 and CDR2: MNHEY, SVGAGI. V lost 2 bases, J lost 5 bases, and 15 bases lay in between. The CDR3 region is CASSYVGRGGYGYTF. The CDR3 DNA reads as TGTGCCAGCAGTTACGTAGGTAGAGGAGGGTATGGCTACACCTTC.